Below, 3 T cell receptor beta chains from the same sample are listed, as sequenced in a study of control samples from healthy donors and cancer patients. Only in-frame clones appear in the TCRdb table, and some are missing; sequencing was by immunoSEQ multiplex PCR. The sample has around 99,000 clones; roughly nine tenths are singletons. The sequencing input was blood. These receptors all stem from a human donor in good health. The donor label of this sample is uncertain.

V usage is TRBV6-5 and J usage is TRBJ2-3; D is tentatively TRBD1 or TRBD2 (6 bases each). Trimming removed 5 bases at V and 0 bases at J, with 9 bases between. CDR3 length: 14 residues. CDR1 is MNHEY, CDR2 SVGAGI, per germline. The CDR3 loop is CASSRGVSTDTQYF. CDR3 DNA sequence: TGTGCCAGCAGTAGGGGGGTTAGCACAGATACGCAGTATTTT.

V is TRBV27 and J is TRBJ2-1; TRBD1 is a possible D gene (6 bases). The CDR3 is 14 residues long. Looked up from germline, CDR1 is MNHEY and CDR2 is SMNVEV (reference sequence). V was cut by 6 bases and J by 5 bases, with 14 bases left in between. The DNA of the CDR3 is TGTGCCAGCAGCGCGGGCCGGGACAACAATGAGCAGTTCTTC. It specifies CASSAGRDNNEQFF.

The genes are TRBV10-3 and TRBJ2-2; no definite D call. There are 15 residues in the CDR3. Between the trimmed V and J ends, which lost 10 bases and 3 bases, there was a span of 18 bases. Looked up from germline, CDR1 is ENHRY and CDR2 is SYGVKD. In nucleotides, the CDR3 is TGTGCCACCTCCGGTGCGGTCCCGTACACCGGGGAGCTGTTTTTT. Translating gives CATSGAVPYTGELFF.